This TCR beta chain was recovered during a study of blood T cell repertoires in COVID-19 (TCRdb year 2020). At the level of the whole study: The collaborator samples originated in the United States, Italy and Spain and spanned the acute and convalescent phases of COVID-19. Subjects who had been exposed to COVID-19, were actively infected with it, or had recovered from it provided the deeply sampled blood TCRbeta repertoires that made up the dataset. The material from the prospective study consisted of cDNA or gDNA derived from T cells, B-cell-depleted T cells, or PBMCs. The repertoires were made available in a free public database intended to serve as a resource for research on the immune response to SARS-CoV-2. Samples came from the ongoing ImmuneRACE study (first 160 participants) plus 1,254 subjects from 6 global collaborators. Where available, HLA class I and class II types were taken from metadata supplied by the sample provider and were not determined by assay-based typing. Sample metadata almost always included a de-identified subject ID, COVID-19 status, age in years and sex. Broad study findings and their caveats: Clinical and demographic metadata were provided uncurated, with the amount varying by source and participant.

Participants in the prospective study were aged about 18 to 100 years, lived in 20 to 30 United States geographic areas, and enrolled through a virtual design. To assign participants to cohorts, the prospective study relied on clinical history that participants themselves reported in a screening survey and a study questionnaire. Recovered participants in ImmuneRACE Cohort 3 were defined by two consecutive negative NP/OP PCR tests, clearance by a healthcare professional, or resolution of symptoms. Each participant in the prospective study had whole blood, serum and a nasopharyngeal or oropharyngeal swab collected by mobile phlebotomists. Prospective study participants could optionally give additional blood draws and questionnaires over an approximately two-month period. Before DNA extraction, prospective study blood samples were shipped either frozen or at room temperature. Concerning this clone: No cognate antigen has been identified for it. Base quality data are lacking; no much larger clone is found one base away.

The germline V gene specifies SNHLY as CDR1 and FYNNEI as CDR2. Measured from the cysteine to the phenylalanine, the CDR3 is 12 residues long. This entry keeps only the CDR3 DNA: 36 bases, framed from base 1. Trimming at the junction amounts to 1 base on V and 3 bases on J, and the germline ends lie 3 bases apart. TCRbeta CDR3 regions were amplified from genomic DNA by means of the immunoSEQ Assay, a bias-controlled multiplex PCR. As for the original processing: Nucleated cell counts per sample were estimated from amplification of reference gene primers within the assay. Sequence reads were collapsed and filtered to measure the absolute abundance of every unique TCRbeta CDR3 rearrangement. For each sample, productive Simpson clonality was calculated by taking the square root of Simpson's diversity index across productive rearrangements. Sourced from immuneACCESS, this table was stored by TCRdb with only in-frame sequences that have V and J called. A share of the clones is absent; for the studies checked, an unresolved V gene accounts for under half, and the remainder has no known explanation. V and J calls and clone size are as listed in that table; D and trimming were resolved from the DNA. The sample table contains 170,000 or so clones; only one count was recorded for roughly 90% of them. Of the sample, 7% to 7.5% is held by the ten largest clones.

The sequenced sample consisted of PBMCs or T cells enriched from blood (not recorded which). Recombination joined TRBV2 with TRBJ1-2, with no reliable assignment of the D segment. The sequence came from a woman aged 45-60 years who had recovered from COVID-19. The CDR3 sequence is CASSEDYYGYTF. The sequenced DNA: TGTGCCAGCAGTGAAGACTACTATGGCTACACCTTC.